The 20 T cell receptor beta chains listed next were all sequenced from one sample in a study of blood T cells in healthy people across ages. Combining a sample-barcoded 5' primer with a J-beta primer mix, a second PCR ran for roughly 7 to 11 cycles. MiXCR was run by TCRdb on the 5' RACE reads, yielding one entry per CDR3 protein. The table records roughly 1,700,000 distinct CDR3 sequences, 28% of them present only once. The sample consisted of blood. The origin of the receptors is a woman in her 30s in good health.

This clonotype was found many times. The chain carries TRBV4-2 and TRBJ2-7; TRBD2 matches 7 bases. The CDR3 extends over 13 amino acids. Losses at the gene ends were 3 bases for V and 6 bases for J; bases not matched to a gene: 5. The V gene's germline CDR1 is LGHNA and CDR2 YNFKEQ. CDR3 DNA: TGTGCCAGCAGCCAGGGGGGGGGTCTCGAGCAGTACTTC. Its translation: CASSQGGGLEQYF.

The gene calls are TRBV7-2 and TRBJ1-5; weak D call: TRBD1 (6 bases). CDR3 length equals 15 residues. Between the trimmed V and J ends, which lost 6 bases and 6 bases, there was a span of 18 bases. The germline V gene has CDR1 SGHTA and CDR2 FQGNSA. The CDR3 DNA sequence: TGTGCCAGCAGTTCATCAGGGGTGAGGGTTCAGCCCCAGCATTTT. Encoded protein: CASSSSGVRVQPQHF.

The chain has TRBV5-1 and TRBJ2-1, with unresolved D. Germline V CDR1 and CDR2: SGHRS, YFSETQ. Deletions cut 3 bases from V and 0 bases from J, with 19 bases between. CDR3 length equals 18 residues. The CDR3 is CASSSMDGYSFSYNEQFF. CDR3 in DNA: TGCGCCAGCAGCTCCATGGACGGATATAGTTTCTCCTACAATGAGCAGTTCTTC.

As regards this clonotype: A much larger clone lies a single base off, so this may be a read error. The V gene is TRBV20-1, the J gene TRBJ2-3, with 10 bases aligning to TRBD2. The CDR3 is 17 amino acids. The V gene's germline CDR1 is DFQATT and CDR2 SNEGSKA (reference sequence). The ends lost 7 bases at V and 1 base at J; junction bases unmatched: 14. The CDR3 reads CSVSPRTSGQGTDTQYF. For the CDR3, the DNA is TGCAGTGTTAGCCCCCGGACTAGCGGACAAGGCACAGATACGCAGTATTTT.

This clonotype was observed a few times. This chain joins TRBV2 and TRBJ2-4; 7 bases map to TRBD1. This CDR3 comprises 15 residues. CDR1 and CDR2 from the germline V gene are SNHLY and FYNNEI. With 6 bases clipped from V and 1 base from J, the junction kept 6 bases outside the gene matches. CDR3 loop: CASRRDRDAKNIQYF. The CDR3, as DNA: TGTGCCAGCAGAAGAGACAGGGACGCCAAAAACATTCAGTACTTC.

At least ten counts were recorded for this clonotype. The chain combines TRBV7-6 with TRBJ2-7; 10 nucleotides agree with TRBD1. The CDR3 extends over 16 amino acids. Trimming at V came to 5 bases and at J to 0 bases, leaving 7 bases not matched to a gene. CDR1 SGHVS and CDR2 FNYEAQ come from the germline V gene. Here the CDR3 DNA reads TGTGCCAGCAGCGAGGGCCGGGACAGGGGCTCCTACGAGCAGTACTTC. Translating gives CASSEGRDRGSYEQYF.

This chain connects TRBV5-1 to TRBJ2-3; D perhaps matches TRBD2 (6 bases). Trimming removed 4 bases at V and 2 bases at J, with 14 bases between. Germline V gene lookup returns CDR1 SGHRS and CDR2 YFSETQ. The CDR3 spans 15 residues. The CDR3 nucleotides are TGCGCCAGCAGCGGACCGGGACTTTCCACAGATACGCAGTATTTT. Translating it yields CASSGPGLSTDTQYF.

In this sample, this clonotype turned up a few times. The CDR3 reads CASSRHDRGWYGYTF. For the CDR3, the DNA is TGTGCCAGCAGCCGACATGACAGGGGCTGGTATGGCTACACCTTC. The chain couples TRBV6-2 or TRBV6-3 to TRBJ1-2; 8 bases fit TRBD1. The V segment lost 6 bases and the J segment 5 bases; nucleotides outside the gene matches: 11. There are 15 residues in the CDR3. The germline V gene has CDR1 MNHEY and CDR2 SVGEGT.

The J gene is TRBJ2-1, the V gene TRBV2; maybe TRBD2 (6 bases). The CDR3 sequence is 14 residues long. V shed 8 bases and J shed 6 bases, with 17 bases lying between them. Germline CDR1 SNHLY, CDR2 FYNNEI. CDR3 DNA: TGTGCCAGCGTGAGGGAGGTCAAATCCAATGAGCAGTTCTTC. Amino acid sequence: CASVREVKSNEQFF.

This clonotype has more than one count but fewer than ten. The chain joins TRBV7-9 to TRBJ1-5, with TRBD1 as a possible D gene (5 bases). V lost 5 bases, J lost 6 bases, and 11 bases lay in between. The V gene's germline CDR1 is SEHNR and CDR2 FQNEAQ (reference sequence). The CDR3 runs 13 residues. The CDR3 bases are TGTGCCAGCAGCGGGGCCAGCGGTCAGCCCCAGCATTTT. Its protein is CASSGASGQPQHF.

The genes are TRBV27 and TRBJ2-5; a possible D gene is TRBD2 (6 bases). The CDR3 loop spans 17 amino acids. The ends were cut back, 4 bases at V and 4 bases at J, with 22 bases in the middle. Germline V gives CDR1 MNHEY, CDR2 SMNVEV (reference sequence). The CDR3 coding sequence is TGTGCCAGCAGTTGGAGGGTTATGGGTCCAATTATAGAGACCCAGTACTTC. It codes for CASSWRVMGPIIETQYF.

There are a few counts of this clonotype. The chain is built from TRBV24-1 and TRBJ2-3; no clear D. This CDR3 region has 14 residues. Deletions cut 9 bases from V and 1 base from J, with 13 bases between. Germline V gene data show CDR1 as KGHDR and CDR2 as SFDVKD. CDR3 amino acids: CATGADEGTDTQYF. The DNA for the CDR3 is TGTGCCACCGGAGCCGATGAGGGCACAGATACGCAGTATTTT.

The sample holds a few counts of this clonotype. The chain uses TRBV21-1 and TRBJ2-5; the table's D call, TRBD2, was not checked against the DNA. TRBV21-1 is classified as a pseudogene. The CDR3 length is 17 residues. The CDR3 loop reads CASSALRAPGLQETQYF. CDR3 DNA: TGTGCCAGCAGCGCCCTAAGGGCCCCAGGCCTCCAAGAGACCCAGTACTTC.

This clonotype has a handful of counts. The rearrangement links TRBV19 to TRBJ2-7, with 10 bases matching TRBD2. V was clipped by 9 bases and J by 0 bases; unmatched bases: 14. Germline V gives CDR1 LNHDA, CDR2 SQIVND (reference sequence). The CDR3 spans 17 residues. The CDR3 loop reads CASSSTRLAGISYEQYF. The CDR3 nucleotides read TGTGCCAGCAGCTCCACCCGACTAGCGGGTATCTCCTACGAGCAGTACTTC.

Details on this clonotype: With a much larger clone just one base away, this may be a read error. This chain joins TRBV25-1 and TRBJ1-5; the D gene is possibly TRBD1 (6 bases). The J call could be wrong; TRBJ2-3 is a better fit for the DNA end. CDR1 and CDR2 from the germline V gene are MGHDK and SYGVNS. The CDR3 consists of 13 residues. The DNA of the CDR3 is TGTGCCAGCAGTAGGGCAGGGGAACAGCCCCAGTATTTT. Amino acid sequence: CASSRAGEQPQYF.

This clonotype was found a few times. A read error may produce the germline difference seen at one junction end. This chain joins TRBV5-1 and TRBJ2-5; D tentatively fits TRBD1 or TRBD2 (5 bases each). Germline lookup yields CDR1 SGHRS and CDR2 YFSETQ. The length of the CDR3 is 16 residues. The CDR3 region has the DNA TGTGCCAGCAGCTTAGGCAGAGGGGCCCCCCAAGAGACCCAGTACTTC. Its protein is CASSLGRGAPQETQYF.

This clonotype was picked up many times. The V call is TRBV20-1, the J call TRBJ2-7; D is undetermined. Trimming left V 3 bases short and J 0 bases short, with 6 bases between. This CDR3 has 12 residues. Germline V gene sequence: CDR1 DFQATT, CDR2 SNEGSKA (reference sequence). The CDR3 bases are TGCAGTGCTAGTGAGACCTCCTACGAGCAGTACTTC. It codes for CSASETSYEQYF.

This clonotype was counted only a few times. V and J are TRBV3-1 and TRBJ2-7; weak D call: TRBD2 (6 bases). Germline CDR1 LGHDT, CDR2 YNNKEL (reference sequence). Deletions cut 0 bases from V and 6 bases from J, with 12 bases between. CDR3 size: 14 residues. This chain's CDR3 is CASSQDDGGAEQYF. CDR3 sequence (DNA): TGTGCCAGCAGCCAAGATGACGGCGGGGCCGAGCAGTACTTC.

This clonotype was counted only a few times. The chain has TRBV5-6 and TRBJ2-7; D is undetermined. V lost 5 bases to trimming and J lost 2 bases, with 20 bases between them. CDR1 is SGHDT and CDR2 is YYEEEE in the germline V gene. This CDR3 is 16 amino acids long. CDR3 in DNA: TGTGCCAGCAGTTTTGGGCCGCCTGAGACACCCTACGAGCAGTACTTC. Protein sequence: CASSFGPPETPYEQYF. The full variable domain, in which reference TRBV5-6 and TRBJ2-7 provide the parts outside the CDR3, is DAGVTQSPTHLIKTRGQQVTLRCSPKSGHDTVSWYQQALGQGPQFIFQYYEEEERQRGNFPDRFSGHQFPNYSSELNVNALLLGDSALYLCASSFGPPETPYEQYFGPGTRLTVT.

Many counts were recorded for this clonotype. V gene TRBV28 combines with J gene TRBJ2-1, with D possibly matching TRBD2 (7 bases). Looked up from germline, CDR1 is MDHEN and CDR2 is SYDVKM. This CDR3 has 14 residues. V was trimmed by 5 bases and J by 3 bases, leaving 11 bases between them. Here the CDR3 DNA reads TGTGCCAGCAGTGAGGGGGGGATCTACAATGAGCAGTTCTTC. Its protein is CASSEGGIYNEQFF.